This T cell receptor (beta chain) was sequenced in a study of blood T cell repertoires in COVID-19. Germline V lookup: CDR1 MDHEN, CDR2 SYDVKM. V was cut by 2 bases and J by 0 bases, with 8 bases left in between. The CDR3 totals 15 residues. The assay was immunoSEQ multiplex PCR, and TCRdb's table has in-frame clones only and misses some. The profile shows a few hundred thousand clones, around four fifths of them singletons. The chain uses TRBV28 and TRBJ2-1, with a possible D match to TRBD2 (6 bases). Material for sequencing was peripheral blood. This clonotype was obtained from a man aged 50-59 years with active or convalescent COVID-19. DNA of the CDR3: TGTGCCAGCAGTTTAGCGGGGAGCTCCTACAATGAGCAGTTCTTC. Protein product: CASSLAGSSYNEQFF. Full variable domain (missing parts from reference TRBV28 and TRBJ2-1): DVKVTQSSRYLVKRTGEKVFLECVQDMDHENMFWYRQDPGLGLRLIYFSYDVKMKEKGDIPEGYSVSREKKERFSLILESASTNQTSMYLCASSLAGSSYNEQFFGPGTRLTVL.